These 6 T cell receptor beta chains originate from one sample sequenced in a study of Graves' ophthalmopathy and Graves' hyperthyroidism. Using RNA transcripts, the TCR beta CDR3 regions were amplified. Investigators did first-round RT-PCR with HTBI primers, then second-round multiplex PCR. TCRdb processed the multiplex PCR reads anew with MiXCR; each CDR3 protein has one entry. Among approximately 380,000 distinct CDR3 sequences listed, around a fifth were seen once. Sequenced material: peripheral blood. The receptor source for this set is a woman aged 18-30 years with stable Graves' hyperthyroidism.

This clonotype was counted only a few times. CDR3 in amino acids: CSASLLGVGKVDSPLHF. In DNA, the CDR3 is TGCAGTGCTAGCCTTTTGGGAGTCGGTAAGGTGGATTCACCCCTCCACTTT. J is TRBJ1-6 and V is TRBV20-1; no definite D call. V shed 3 bases and J shed 8 bases, with 23 bases lying between them. This CDR3 comprises 17 residues. Germline loops: CDR1 DFQATT, CDR2 SNEGSKA (reference sequence).

This clonotype occurred many times. The chain uses TRBV28 and TRBJ1-3, with a tentative D call TRBD1 (5 bases). The V end lost 6 bases, the J end lost 1 base, and 16 bases lay between the germline ends. This CDR3 is built from 16 residues. The germline gives CDR1 MDHEN, CDR2 SYDVKM. The CDR3 nucleotides are TGTGCCAGCAGCTCTCCAGGGACCGAGTCTGGAAACACCATATATTTT. Translation: CASSSPGTESGNTIYF.

This clonotype was seen ten or more times. This chain links TRBV24-1 with TRBJ1-2; perhaps TRBD1 as D (5 bases). V lost 1 base to trimming and J lost 8 bases, with 10 bases between them. CDR1 is KGHDR, CDR2 SFDVKD, per germline. The CDR3 consists of 13 residues. This CDR3 reads CATSDFGRVGYTF. Here the CDR3 DNA reads TGTGCCACCAGTGATTTCGGCAGGGTCGGCTACACCTTC.

This clonotype has a handful of counts. This rearrangement joins TRBV6-1 to TRBJ2-1; D remains ambiguous. The CDR3 is 15 residues long. V was clipped by 8 bases and J by 0 bases, with 14 bases between them. Germline assignment: CDR1 MNHNS and CDR2 SASEGT. CDR3 nucleotide sequence: TGTGCCAGCTCCCGCGGCGCAAGCTCCTACAATGAGCAGTTCTTC. This sequence encodes CASSRGASSYNEQFF.

This clonotype was recorded many times. The V and J genes are TRBV11-2 and TRBJ2-7; TRBD1 is a possible D gene (6 bases). Trimming shortened V by 5 bases and J by 7 bases, and 12 bases separated the two germline ends. The length of the CDR3 is 12 residues. Germline loops: CDR1 SGHAT, CDR2 FQNNGV. CDR3 nucleotides: TGTGCCAGCAGCAACAGGGTGTGGGAGCAGTACTTC. Residues: CASSNRVWEQYF.

The rearrangement uses TRBV19 and TRBJ1-5; D may be TRBD1 (6 bases). The CDR3 is 14 amino acids. V lost 7 bases and J lost 5, with 15 bases in between. The germline CDR1 and CDR2 sequences are LNHDA and SQIVND (reference sequence). The CDR3 coding sequence is TGTGCCAGTACCACGGACAGAATCCATCAGCCCCAGCATTTT. This gives the protein CASTTDRIHQPQHF.